This is a list of T cell receptor beta chains from one sample in a study of blood T cells in healthy people across ages. TCRdb independently ran MiXCR on the 5' RACE reads; one entry per CDR3 protein. In the table there are approximately 730,000 distinct CDR3 sequences, less than 70% of which are singletons. Sequences were obtained from blood. All receptors derive from a man older than 75 in good health. Each CDR3 is given with its conserved first and last residue. Fields, in order: J gene, V gene, CDR3 length, CDR3 protein.

TRBJ1-2,TRBV11-2,17,CASSLSDRPNTNYGYTF
TRBJ2-1,TRBV2,13,CASSGQAYNEQFF
TRBJ2-4,TRBV5-1,16,CASSLEGGLAKNIQYF
TRBJ2-1,TRBV29-1,12,CSVLSGADEQFF
TRBJ1-2,TRBV7-2,13,CASSLDRGNGYTF
TRBJ2-1,TRBV5-1,20,CASSLVAAVHNRQTYNEQFF
TRBJ1-1,TRBV5-1,12,CASSLSDSEAFF
TRBJ2-5,TRBV5-6,16,CASSSWTSGNQETQYF
TRBJ2-1,TRBV9,14,CASSVGSPVNEQFF
TRBJ2-5,TRBV4-2,14,CASSQGLAGNEQYF
TRBJ2-1,TRBV9,14,CASSVQEFYNEQFF
TRBJ2-7,TRBV3-1,16,CASSQNSGEGDHEQYF
TRBJ2-7,TRBV7-2,14,CASSPSPQLREPYF
TRBJ2-5,TRBV20-1,15,CSARRTGGTVNEQYF
TRBJ2-1,TRBV6-5,13,CASKGSFYNVQFF
TRBJ1-2,TRBV2,13,CASSAVAWGGYTF
TRBJ2-3,TRBV28,11,CASHPCDTQYF
TRBJ2-3,TRBV7-2,13,CASSGTRGPTAYF
TRBJ1-5,TRBV20-1,14,CSARDHRGNQPQHF
TRBJ2-7,TRBV6-5,16,CASSYSTSGSIYEQYF
TRBJ1-1,TRBV15,13,CATRRGLGTEAFF
-,TRBV24-1,11,CEPTRSYEQYF
TRBJ2-4,TRBV29-1,13,CSTAGGRAREQYF
TRBJ2-3,TRBV12-3/TRBV12-4,14,CASRNAGATDTQYF
-,TRBV2,14,CASTLGTELYEQYF
TRBJ2-1,TRBV29-1,19,CSVELMVGGDGPGGNEQFF
TRBJ1-2,TRBV20-1,14,CSAARGASNYGYTF
TRBJ2-7,TRBV7-2,17,CASSFTPPGLAEGEQYF
TRBJ1-2,TRBV4-2,14,CASKGSGVGYGYTF
TRBJ2-3,TRBV7-9,14,CASSLVPGLDTQYF
TRBJ2-7,TRBV29-1,11,CSVDLAGLKYF
TRBJ1-1,TRBV6-6,11,CASSYSVEAFF
TRBJ2-7,TRBV11-2,13,CASSVDRYYEQYF
TRBJ2-1,TRBV10-3,19,CAISTPPGQGAEVYNEQFF
TRBJ2-1,TRBV5-1,13,CASSKGPNNEQFF
TRBJ2-5,TRBV5-4,14,CASSLSGSRETQYF
TRBJ2-7,TRBV6-4,20,CASSDGAAVSVAGVTYEQYF
TRBJ2-5,TRBV20-1,11,CSAGQSNEQYF
TRBJ1-4,TRBV9,13,CASSASFAEKLFF
-,TRBV3-1,13,CASSQDRNNEQYF
TRBJ1-2,TRBV6-6,14,CASSAARTLGGYTF
TRBJ1-5,TRBV28,17,CASSSPGGQGVGQPQHF
TRBJ2-3,TRBV7-3,14,CASSLSPYTDTQYF
TRBJ2-1,TRBV5-1,11,CASSLVGQQFF
TRBJ1-6,TRBV3-1,13,CASRWATNSPLHF
TRBJ2-7,TRBV7-2,13,CASRKTGGHEQYF
TRBJ1-6,TRBV6-2/TRBV6-3,16,CASSYWDVGSSSPLHF
TRBJ2-1,TRBV7-9,13,CASSLAASGRVFF
-,TRBV5-1,13,CASSLVLADEQYF
-,TRBV6-1,16,CASSELAGVLMETQYF
TRBJ2-1,TRBV6-1,15,CASSERGNTYNEQFF
TRBJ2-1,TRBV7-8,15,CASRGDRFSYNEQLF
TRBJ2-2,TRBV20-1,14,CSARDQGNTGELFF